Shown below are 31 T cell receptor beta chains from a single sample sequenced in a study of PD-L1 blockade in urothelial cancer. Profiled with immunoSEQ multiplex PCR; TCRdb holds only in-frame clones, not every one. Here the sample spans 55,000 or so clones, under 90% being singletons. The material was PBMCs, obtained around atezolizumab (anti-PD-L1) treatment. These TCRs come from a man aged 35-49 years with urothelial cancer.

V gene TRBV7-8 combines with J gene TRBJ2-5, with a tentative D call TRBD2 (6 bases). The V gene lost 4 bases and the J gene lost 3 bases, with 12 bases spanning the gap. CDR3 length: 14 amino acids. Germline V gives CDR1 SGHVS, CDR2 FQNEAQ. In DNA form, the CDR3 reads TGTGCCAGCAGCTGGGGGACTTTGAAAGAGACCCAGTACTTC. Amino acid sequence: CASSWGTLKETQYF.

V gene TRBV27 combines with J gene TRBJ1-5; a possible D gene is TRBD1 (5 bases). Germline V CDR1 and CDR2: MNHEY, SMNVEV (reference sequence). The V end lost 3 bases, the J end lost 7 bases, and 7 bases lay between the germline ends. This CDR3 comprises 12 residues. The DNA of the CDR3 is TGTGCCAGCAGTTTGTGGGGCCAGCCCCAGCATTTT. Protein sequence: CASSLWGQPQHF.

The chain couples TRBV29-1 to TRBJ2-2; the match to TRBD2 covers 8 bases. This CDR3 contains 13 residues. Germline lookup yields CDR1 SQVTM and CDR2 ANQGSEA. The junction had 4 bases not matched to a gene; V was cut back by 4 bases and J by 6 bases. The CDR3 nucleotides are TGCAGCGTTGGGACTAGCTTGTCCGGGGAGCTGTTTTTT. Its translation is CSVGTSLSGELFF.

The V call is TRBV11-2, the J call TRBJ1-1, with TRBD1 matching over 11 bases. This CDR3 comprises 15 residues. Germline assignment: CDR1 SGHAT and CDR2 FQNNGV. V lost 7 bases to trimming and J lost 4 bases; unmatched junction nucleotides: 8. CDR3 amino acids: CASTYGGTGGTEAFF. CDR3 DNA sequence: TGTGCCAGCACCTACGGAGGGACAGGGGGCACTGAAGCTTTCTTT. Using reference TRBV11-2 and TRBJ1-1 for the parts outside the CDR3, the full variable domain is EAGVAQSPRYKIIEKRQSVAFWCNPISGHATLYWYQQILGQGPKLLIQFQNNGVVDDSQLPKDRFSAERLKGVDSTLKIQPAKLEDSAVYLCASTYGGTGGTEAFFGQGTRLTVV.

This chain joins TRBV4-2 and TRBJ2-3; a weak D match, TRBD1 (6 bases). The V end lost 1 base, the J end lost 9 bases, and 14 bases lay between the germline ends. The CDR3 length is 14 residues. Germline values: CDR1 LGHNA, CDR2 YNFKEQ. Here the CDR3 DNA reads TGTGCCAGCAGCCAAGGCGACGTGGGGGCAACGCAGTATTTT. The encoded protein is CASSQGDVGATQYF.

The chain has TRBV19 and TRBJ2-2; 7 nucleotides align to TRBD1. The germline gives CDR1 LNHDA, CDR2 SQIVND (reference sequence). V lost 3 bases, J lost 6 bases, and 4 bases stayed unmatched. The CDR3 length is 14 residues. CDR3 bases: TGTGCCAGTAGTATGACAGGGCAGTCCGGGGAGCTGTTTTTT. It codes for CASSMTGQSGELFF. Using reference TRBV19 and TRBJ2-2 for the parts outside the CDR3, the full variable domain is DGGITQSPKYLFRKEGQNVTLSCEQNLNHDAMYWYRQDPGQGLRLIYYSQIVNDFQKGDIAEGYSVSREKKESFPLTVTSAQKNPTAFYLCASSMTGQSGELFFGEGSRLTVL.

This clone was counted between two and nine times. V usage is TRBV27 and J usage is TRBJ2-2; D is perhaps TRBD2 (5 bases). Germline V gene lookup returns CDR1 MNHEY and CDR2 SMNVEV (reference sequence). The CDR3 is 15 residues long. Trimming took 4 bases from V and 0 from J, leaving 9 bases between them. The CDR3 DNA reads TGTGCCAGCAGTTACCTGGGAGCGAACACCGGGGAGCTGTTTTTT. Amino acids: CASSYLGANTGELFF.

This chain joins TRBV15 and TRBJ1-3; D is perhaps TRBD1 (5 bases). Trimming took off 0 bases at V and 10 bases at J, with 13 bases between the two ends. The germline V gene encodes CDR1 LNHNV and CDR2 YYDKDF (reference sequence). This CDR3 comprises 14 residues. CDR3 coding DNA: TGTGCCACCAGCAGAGATCAGGGCGTGAATACCATATATTTT. The encoded protein is CATSRDQGVNTIYF.

The chain carries TRBV28 and TRBJ2-3; D perhaps matches TRBD2 (6 bases). The CDR3 totals 15 residues. Germline CDR1 MDHEN, CDR2 SYDVKM. V was shortened by 5 bases and J by 1 base, with 13 bases between the two germline ends. The CDR3 bases are TGTGCCAGCAGTGCCCGGCGGGGAGGCACAGATACGCAGTATTTT. Translated, it gives CASSARRGGTDTQYF.

The chain links TRBV29-1 to TRBJ2-7; D is ambiguous. The CDR3 runs 12 residues. V lost 4 bases and J lost 3, with 10 bases in between. Germline CDR1 is SQVTM and CDR2 is ANQGSEA. CDR3 protein: CSVASRNYEQYF. CDR3 DNA sequence: TGCAGCGTTGCATCCAGAAACTACGAGCAGTACTTC.

A single count supports this clone. This sequence joins TRBV28 and TRBJ1-3, with D possibly matching TRBD1 (6 bases). The CDR3 covers 16 residues. Between the trimmed V and J ends, which lost 3 bases and 2 bases, there was a span of 14 bases. The germline V gene encodes CDR1 MDHEN and CDR2 SYDVKM. CDR3 region: CASSFRIRGAGNTIYF. The CDR3, as DNA: TGTGCCAGCAGTTTCAGAATCAGGGGAGCTGGAAACACCATATATTTT.

This chain links TRBV27 with TRBJ2-1; no reliable D call. From germline, CDR1 is MNHEY and CDR2 SMNVEV (reference sequence). The CDR3 contains 17 residues. Trimming cost V 6 bases and J 6 bases, with 24 bases left between them. CDR3 nucleotide sequence: TGTGCCAGCAGCCCCCCATCTCTCACCCGGGTTTCCAATGAGCAGTTCTTC. Amino acids: CASSPPSLTRVSNEQFF.

V and J are TRBV7-9 and TRBJ2-5; 7 bases are a match to TRBD1. Trimming at V came to 4 bases and at J to 2 bases, leaving 4 bases not matched to a gene. The CDR3 covers 14 residues. CDR1 is SEHNR, CDR2 FQNEAQ, per germline (reference sequence). The CDR3 DNA sequence: TGTGCCAGCAGCTGGACAGGAGTACAAGAGACCCAGTACTTC. It encodes CASSWTGVQETQYF.

This chain links TRBV19 with TRBJ2-7; TRBD2 might be the D (6 bases). There are 11 residues in the CDR3. Per the germline V gene, CDR1 is LNHDA and CDR2 is SQIVND (reference sequence). The germline V and J ends were trimmed by 9 bases and 7 bases, with 13 bases remaining between them. Written as DNA, the CDR3 is TGTGCCAGCGGGAGTACGTGGGAGCAGTACTTC. Protein sequence: CASGSTWEQYF.

The J gene is TRBJ2-1, the V gene TRBV9, with 11 bases identical to TRBD2. Trimming at V came to 0 bases and at J to 7 bases, leaving 6 bases not matched to a gene. CDR3 length: 16 amino acids. From germline, CDR1 is SGDLS and CDR2 YYNGEE. The CDR3: CASSVEPSGRRNEQFF. The CDR3 DNA reads TGTGCCAGCAGCGTAGAGCCTAGCGGGAGGAGAAATGAGCAGTTCTTC. The entire variable domain, with the rest obtained from reference TRBV9 and TRBJ2-1, is as follows: DSGVTQTPKHLITATGQRVTLRCSPRSGDLSVYWYQQSLDQGLQFLIQYYNGEERAKGNILERFSAQQFPDLHSELNLSSLELGDSALYFCASSVEPSGRRNEQFFGPGTRLTVL.

The chain couples TRBV4-2 to TRBJ1-1, with D maybe TRBD1 (6 bases). In germline, CDR1 is LGHNA, CDR2 YNFKEQ. Trimming pared 4 bases from V and 3 bases from J, leaving 15 bases between. This CDR3 region has 15 residues. The CDR3 coding sequence is TGTGCCAGCAGCCCTTATCAGGGGACGGACACTGAAGCTTTCTTT. Translation gives CASSPYQGTDTEAFF.

The CDR3 sequence: CALREAGTDTQYF. For the CDR3, the DNA is TGTGCCCTCCGGGAGGCCGGCACAGATACGCAGTATTTT. The V and J genes are TRBV7-7 and TRBJ2-3; 7 bases fit TRBD2. J lost 1 base, V lost 11 bases, and 6 bases had no gene match. This CDR3 has 13 residues. From germline, CDR1 is SSHAT and CDR2 FNYEAQ (reference sequence).

The chain carries TRBV27 and TRBJ1-2; possible D gene TRBD1, 5 bases. The germline V gene encodes CDR1 MNHEY and CDR2 SMNVEV (reference sequence). V was clipped by 4 bases and J by 6 bases, with 12 bases between them. This CDR3 comprises 13 residues. Here the CDR3 reads CASSYSGKDGYTF. CDR3 nucleotides: TGTGCCAGCAGTTACTCAGGGAAGGATGGCTACACCTTC.

This chain connects TRBV25-1 to TRBJ2-6; 10 bases match TRBD1. The J segment lost 2 bases and the V segment lost 6 bases, leaving 7 bases of the junction unmatched. Germline V gene data show CDR1 as MGHDK and CDR2 as SYGVNS. CDR3 length: 17 residues. DNA for the CDR3: TGTGCCAGCAGACCGACAGGGGGCGCGACTGGGGCCAACGTCCTGACTTTC. Residues: CASRPTGGATGANVLTF.

This clone has only one observation. The V call is TRBV19, the J call TRBJ2-4; tentatively, D is TRBD2 (6 bases). CDR3 size: 14 residues. V lost 2 bases to trimming and J lost 3 bases, with 8 bases between them. CDR1 LNHDA and CDR2 SQIVND come from the germline V gene (reference sequence). The CDR3 region has the DNA TGTGCCAGTAGTATAATCGGGGGCAAAAACATTCAGTACTTC. Amino acid sequence: CASSIIGGKNIQYF.

This chain uses TRBV19 with TRBJ2-3, with TRBD2 identical over 7 bases. Germline lookup yields CDR1 LNHDA and CDR2 SQIVND (reference sequence). CDR3 length: 15 amino acids. With 9 bases clipped from V and 5 bases from J, the junction kept 14 bases outside the gene matches. CDR3 in amino acids: CASRPAGASGDTQYF. Here the CDR3 DNA reads TGTGCCAGCCGACCGGCGGGAGCTTCTGGAGATACGCAGTATTTT.

V and J are TRBV5-1 and TRBJ2-5; tentative D call: TRBD2 (5 bases). Trimming took 3 bases from V and 5 from J, leaving 17 bases between them. Germline V gene lookup returns CDR1 SGHRS and CDR2 YFSETQ. There are 15 residues in the CDR3. The CDR3 bases are TGCGCCAGCAGCTGGATAGGAGCGGCCGTGGAGACCCAGTACTTC. It translates to CASSWIGAAVETQYF.

The V call is TRBV4-1, the J call TRBJ2-2, with TRBD2 matching 10 bases. From germline, CDR1 is MGHRA and CDR2 YSYEKL. The V gene end was trimmed by 4 bases and the J gene end by 5 bases; junction bases not matched to a gene: 4. The length of the CDR3 is 15 residues. Here the CDR3 reads CASSLLAGATGELFF. The CDR3 nucleotides are TGCGCCAGCAGCCTCCTAGCGGGAGCAACCGGGGAGCTGTTTTTT.

The gene calls are TRBV5-8 and TRBJ1-1; the D is unclear. Trimming removed 2 bases at V and 3 bases at J, with 14 bases between. The CDR3 has 15 amino acids. Germline V gene sequence: CDR1 SGHTS, CDR2 YDEGEE. CDR3 nucleotides: TGTGCCAGCAGCTTACTCTGGGCAGCCTACACTGAAGCTTTCTTT. This sequence encodes CASSLLWAAYTEAFF.

This chain links TRBV19 with TRBJ2-7; D may be TRBD1 (5 bases). V shed 6 bases and J shed 2 bases, with 20 bases lying between them. This CDR3 spans 16 amino acids. CDR1 is LNHDA and CDR2 is SQIVND in the germline V gene (reference sequence). The CDR3 loop is CASRGLGLKGTYEQYF. In nucleotides, the CDR3 is TGTGCCAGTAGAGGCTTAGGGCTAAAGGGGACCTACGAGCAGTACTTC.

J is TRBJ1-1 and V is TRBV11-2; TRBD1 agrees at 8 bases. V shed 5 bases, J shed 11 bases, and the junction held 10 bases outside the gene matches. There are 13 residues in the CDR3. Germline assignment: CDR1 SGHAT and CDR2 FQNNGV. CDR3 amino acids: CASSLTDRGAAFF. In DNA form, the CDR3 reads TGTGCCAGCAGCCTAACCGACAGGGGTGCTGCTTTCTTT.

This chain links TRBV6-1 with TRBJ2-7; D gene unclear. The CDR3 runs to 16 residues. Trimming removed 2 bases at V and 2 bases at J, with 16 bases between. CDR1 and CDR2 (germline): MNHNS, SASEGT. The CDR3 loop is CASSESRSGKPYEQYF. The CDR3 region has the DNA TGTGCCAGCAGTGAAAGTCGGTCAGGAAAACCCTACGAGCAGTACTTC.

This clone was found a few times. The chain links TRBV25-1 to TRBJ1-2; TRBD1 aligns across 9 bases. There are 15 residues in the CDR3. The ends lost 9 bases at V and 7 bases at J; junction bases unmatched: 15. Germline V gene data show CDR1 as MGHDK and CDR2 as SYGVNS. CDR3 sequence (DNA): TGTGCCAGTGCCCTCTCCGGGACAGGGACGGCTGGCTACACCTTC. This sequence encodes CASALSGTGTAGYTF.

The chain's CDR3 is CASSGTQNTEAFF. The CDR3 nucleotides read TGTGCCAGTAGTGGGACACAGAACACTGAAGCTTTCTTT. The chain combines TRBV19 with TRBJ1-1; D may be TRBD1 (6 bases). V was cut by 5 bases and J by 1 base, with 8 bases left in between. The CDR3 consists of 13 residues. Germline loops: CDR1 LNHDA, CDR2 SQIVND (reference sequence).

CDR3 coding DNA: TGTGCCATCAGAAACCAGGGGCCCACTGAAGCTTTCTTT. Translation: CAIRNQGPTEAFF. V gene TRBV10-3 combines with J gene TRBJ1-1, with a weak D call TRBD1 (6 bases). This CDR3 has 13 amino acids. Germline CDR1 is ENHRY and CDR2 is SYGVKD. Trimming shortened V by 6 bases and J by 4 bases, and 12 bases separated the two germline ends.

This rearrangement joins TRBV5-6 to TRBJ2-1; 10 bases line up with TRBD1. V dropped 2 bases and J dropped 7; count of bases not matched to a gene: 6. CDR1 and CDR2 from the germline V gene are SGHDT and YYEEEE. CDR3 length equals 15 residues. CDR3 in DNA: TGTGCCAGCAGCTTAGAGGACAGGGGGAGGAATGAGCAGTTCTTC. This codes for CASSLEDRGRNEQFF.